This section outlines one T cell receptor beta chain sequence together with its context. Antigen: not known. This sample was included in a study of cytomegalovirus exposure and HLA in healthy donors. Study information: For the 300 to 400 genotyped donors, 81% fell within the Caucasian-associated ancestry cluster.

Study-wide points: Accurate predictions that matched the HLA-A and HLA-B alleles of most subjects were reportedly made from TCR beta sequences. Differences between HLA loci emerged in a later analysis of TCR association rates, with DRB1 most and HLA-C fewest.

Germline CDR1 and CDR2: LGHNA and YNFKEQ. Losses at the gene ends were 0 bases for V and 6 bases for J; bases not matched to a gene: 9. The CDR3 covers 16 residues. A multiplex PCR was run with 60 Vbeta primers and 13 Jbeta primers. The table came from immunoSEQ multiplex PCR; TCRdb's copy has only in-frame clones and leaves some out. The sample contains about 150,000 clones, around three quarters of which appear only once. The sequenced sample was PBMCs. This TCR was recovered from a man between 40 and 49 years old in good health and CMV-seropositive. The chain recombines TRBV4-2 with TRBJ1-2, with 8 bases fitting TRBD1. CDR3 nucleotides: TGTGCCAGCAGCCAAGATATTCAGGGGGCTCGGAATGGCTACACCTTC. Protein: CASSQDIQGARNGYTF.